The 13 T cell receptor beta chains below were found in one sample sequenced in a study of beta chain features in type 1 diabetes. The isolated RNA, all of it, was reverse transcribed, so expressed TCRB transcripts were what got sequenced. Produced via immunoSEQ multiplex PCR; TCRdb's table is partial and in-frame only. The sample lists hundreds of thousands of clones, roughly 12% seen once, with around 0.015% in the top ten. Sequencing was performed on naive CD4+ T cells from blood. These receptors all come from a young man in good health.

The chain combines TRBV4-1 with TRBJ1-2, with 7 bases identical to TRBD1. Germline V CDR1 and CDR2: MGHRA, YSYEKL. This CDR3 has 16 amino acids. The V segment lost 3 bases and the J segment 5 bases; nucleotides outside the gene matches: 12. The CDR3 loop is CASSQGRQGSFYGYTF. The CDR3 DNA follows: TGCGCCAGCAGCCAGGGGAGACAGGGTTCCTTTTATGGCTACACCTTC.

This clone was observed a handful of times. This sequence joins TRBV27 and TRBJ1-1, with a weak D call TRBD1 (6 bases). There are 13 residues in the CDR3. Trimming removed 5 bases at V and 11 bases at J, with 18 bases between. The germline CDR1 and CDR2 sequences are MNHEY and SMNVEV (reference sequence). Here the CDR3 reads CASSRRQELTAFF. In DNA form, the CDR3 reads TGTGCCAGCAGTCGCCGACAGGAGTTAACGGCTTTCTTT.

The rearrangement links TRBV2 to TRBJ2-1, with D uncertain. The CDR3 loop spans 13 amino acids. CDR1 SNHLY and CDR2 FYNNEI come from the germline V gene. The V and J ends lost 4 bases and 4 bases respectively, with 8 bases between them. CDR3 amino acids: CASSVRHYNEQFF. Written as DNA, the CDR3 is TGTGCCAGCAGTGTGCGACATTACAATGAGCAGTTCTTC.

This chain connects TRBV11-1 to TRBJ2-7, with a possible D match to TRBD1 (6 bases). This CDR3 is built from 14 residues. Germline lookup yields CDR1 SGHAT and CDR2 FQDESV (reference sequence). The V end lost 5 bases, the J end lost 2 bases, and 13 bases lay between the germline ends. DNA for the CDR3: TGTGCCAGCAGCCGGCAGACAGGCCCCTACGAGCAGTACTTC. The encoded protein is CASSRQTGPYEQYF.

This clone showed up just a few times. The chain combines TRBV7-6 with TRBJ2-1; a weak D match, TRBD1 (6 bases). In germline, CDR1 is SGHVS, CDR2 FNYEAQ. The CDR3 spans 13 residues. The germline V and J ends were trimmed by 6 bases and 2 bases, with 8 bases remaining between them. The CDR3 bases are TGTGCCAGCAGACAGGGAACCTACAATGAGCAGTTCTTC. Translating gives CASRQGTYNEQFF.

This clone was seen a handful of times. The genes are TRBV29-1 and TRBJ1-3; 9 nucleotides agree with TRBD1. The CDR3 contains 15 residues. Per the germline V gene, CDR1 is SQVTM and CDR2 is ANQGSEA. After removal of 6 bases from V and 4 bases from J, the junction contained 10 bases not matched to a gene. DNA for the CDR3: TGCAGCGTCGCCCGGGACAGGGAAAGAGGAAACACCATATATTTT. Its protein product is CSVARDRERGNTIYF.

This clone has just a few counts. The chain has TRBV4-3 and TRBJ2-1; tentative D call: TRBD1 (6 bases). The germline V and J ends were trimmed by 1 base and 10 bases, with 14 bases remaining between them. CDR1 and CDR2 from the germline V gene are LGHNA and YSLEER. The CDR3 is 14 residues long. The CDR3 region has the DNA TGCGCCAGCAGCCAAGGGGGGCTGAAGGTCGAGCAGTTCTTC. Protein sequence: CASSQGGLKVEQFF.

This clone was found a few times. The genes are TRBV6-5 and TRBJ2-5, with a weak D call TRBD2 (5 bases). Trimming removed 4 bases from V and 4 bases from J, with 16 bases in between. CDR3 length: 15 amino acids. The germline V gene encodes CDR1 MNHEY and CDR2 SVGAGI. The CDR3 DNA follows: TGTGCCAGCAGTTCACCGCCGGGCGAGGGAGAGACCCAGTACTTC. It yields the protein CASSSPPGEGETQYF.

In its sample, this clone was seen a few times. The chain joins TRBV7-3 to TRBJ2-2; D may be TRBD2 (6 bases). V lost 5 bases to trimming and J lost 4 bases, with 23 bases between them. Germline CDR1 and CDR2: SGHTA and FQGTGA. The CDR3 covers 18 residues. The CDR3, as DNA: TGTGCCAGCAGCCCGCGGGGATTAGATATAGCTCTCACCGGGGAGCTGTTTTTT. Encoded protein: CASSPRGLDIALTGELFF.

In this sample, this clone turned up a few times. The J gene is TRBJ1-1, the V gene TRBV19; 7 bases are shared with TRBD1. The germline V gene encodes CDR1 LNHDA and CDR2 SQIVND (reference sequence). CDR3 size: 14 residues. V lost 5 bases and J lost 7; bases outside the gene matches: 10. The CDR3 DNA sequence: TGTGCCAGTAGTCTCTACCGGGACAGTAATGAAGCTTTCTTT. Translation gives CASSLYRDSNEAFF.

In its sample, this clone was seen a few times. The gene calls are TRBV6-6 and TRBJ2-7; D is perhaps TRBD2 (5 bases). The V gene lost 6 bases and the J gene lost 1 base, with 13 bases spanning the gap. CDR1 and CDR2 (germline): MNHNY, SVGAGI (reference sequence). This CDR3 region has 14 residues. The CDR3 bases are TGTGCCAGCAGCCTTAGTTCGGGATCCTACGAGCAGTACTTC. Protein sequence: CASSLSSGSYEQYF.

Points on this clone: Distinct nucleotide sequences in the sample also encode this CDR3. V is TRBV27 and J is TRBJ2-5, with a tentative D call TRBD1 (7 bases). The V end was cut by 3 bases, the J end by 2 bases, with 13 bases between. Germline V gene lookup returns CDR1 MNHEY and CDR2 SMNVEV (reference sequence). There are 15 residues in the CDR3. The CDR3 DNA sequence: TGTGCCAGCAGTTTCTCAGGGGGGCTTCAAGAGACCCAGTACTTC. This codes for CASSFSGGLQETQYF.

The chain couples TRBV15 to TRBJ2-2, with D possibly TRBD1 on 7 matching bases. V was shortened by 3 bases and J by 8 bases, with 16 bases between the two germline ends. This CDR3 region has 15 residues. Germline V gene data show CDR1 as LNHNV and CDR2 as YYDKDF (reference sequence). CDR3 coding DNA: TGTGCCACCAGCAGGCGCGAACAGGGGAGGGGGGAGCTGTTTTTT. This sequence encodes CATSRREQGRGELFF.